This T cell receptor (beta chain) was sequenced during a study of T cells in Graves' hyperthyroidism and ophthalmopathy. Subjects aged 18 to 65 presented with newly diagnosed hyperthyroidism of less than 2 months' duration. The V end lost 1 base, the J end lost 14 bases, and 14 bases lay between the germline ends. The CDR3 runs to 12 residues. Germline CDR1 LNHDA, CDR2 SQIVND (reference sequence). This clonotype occurred a few times. Using RNA transcripts as the source, TCR beta CDR3 regions were amplified. In the first-round RT-PCR of the TCR CDR3, the HTBI primer set was used. MiXCR, run by TCRdb on the multiplex PCR reads, gives a single entry per CDR3 protein. The table shows 340,000 or so distinct CDR3 sequences, with 20% to 25% occurring only once.

Sequencing was performed on blood. The chain has TRBV19 and TRBJ1-1; D unresolved. This receptor was identified in a woman in her forties or fifties with Graves' hyperthyroidism. CDR3 residues: CASSIASSRLFF. The CDR3 DNA reads as TGTGCCAGTAGTATAGCGTCGTCAAGACTCTTCTTT.